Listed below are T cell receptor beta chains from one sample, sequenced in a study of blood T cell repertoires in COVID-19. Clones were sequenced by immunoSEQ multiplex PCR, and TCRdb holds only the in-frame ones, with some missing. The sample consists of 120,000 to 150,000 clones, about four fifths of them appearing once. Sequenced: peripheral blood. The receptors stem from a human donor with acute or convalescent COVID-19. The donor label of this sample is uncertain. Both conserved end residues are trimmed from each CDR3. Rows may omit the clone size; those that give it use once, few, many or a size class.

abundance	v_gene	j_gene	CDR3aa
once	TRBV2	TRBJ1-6	ASSDTYRNSPLH
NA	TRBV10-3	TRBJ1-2	AISGVGAGEYGYT
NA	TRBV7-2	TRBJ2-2	ASTWGLVQAGELF
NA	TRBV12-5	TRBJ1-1	ASGPRGGDTEAF
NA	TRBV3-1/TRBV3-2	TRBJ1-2	ASSQGSPYGYT
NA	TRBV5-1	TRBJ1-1	ASSFRGGTEAF
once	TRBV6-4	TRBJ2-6	ASSAGTGAGANVLT
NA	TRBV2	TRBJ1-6	GTTGGMESPLH
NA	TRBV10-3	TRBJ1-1	AISDPRRRNTEAF
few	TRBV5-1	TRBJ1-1	ASSLVGTTNTEAF
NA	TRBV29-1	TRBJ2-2	SARQGANTGELF
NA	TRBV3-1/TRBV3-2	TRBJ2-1	ASSQGGSGGYNEQF
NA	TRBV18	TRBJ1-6	ASSPTALGQGVGSPLH
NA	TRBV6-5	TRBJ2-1	ASSSRYNEQF
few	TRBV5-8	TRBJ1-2	ASSLASVVNYGYT
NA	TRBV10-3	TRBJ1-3	AISENVADGNTIY
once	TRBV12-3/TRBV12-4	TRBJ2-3	ASTFLTDTQY
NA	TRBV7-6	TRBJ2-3	ASSLGAGQDGADTQY
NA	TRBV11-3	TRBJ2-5	ASRSRGDETQY
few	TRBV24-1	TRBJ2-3	ATSDSDGGVGDTQY
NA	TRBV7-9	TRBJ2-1	ASSLGQQGNEQF
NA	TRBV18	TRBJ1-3	ASSPQGTGAQHSGNTIY
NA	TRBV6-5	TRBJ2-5	ASSWNSGGLETQY
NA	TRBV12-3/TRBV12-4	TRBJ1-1	ASSPDTHTEAF
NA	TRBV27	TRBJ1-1	ASLQGTGENTEAF
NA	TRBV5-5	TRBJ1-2	ASSRGGSDSYGYT
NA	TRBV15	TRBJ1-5	ATSSDRGRWPQH
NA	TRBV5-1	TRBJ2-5	ASSPGTVQETQY
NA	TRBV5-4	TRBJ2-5	ASNPGSQPGTQY
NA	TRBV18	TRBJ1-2	ASSPELGLSNYGYT
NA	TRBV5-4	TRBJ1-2	ASSLESPTANYGYT
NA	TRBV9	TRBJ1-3	ASSVGPLGENTIY
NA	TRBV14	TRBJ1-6	ASSQLDRQALH
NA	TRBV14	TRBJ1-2	ASSQDWDRGDYGYT
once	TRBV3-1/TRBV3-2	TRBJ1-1	ASSPAGHMNTEAF
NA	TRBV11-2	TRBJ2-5	ASSQGLRARYQETQY
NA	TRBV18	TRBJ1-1	ASSGQGGTEAF
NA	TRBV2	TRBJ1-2	ASSDSGDYGYT
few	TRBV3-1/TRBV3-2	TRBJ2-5	ASSLGLRETQY
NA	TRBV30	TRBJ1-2	AWRGAGVRGGYT
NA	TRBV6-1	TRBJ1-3	ASSARQDPSGNTIY
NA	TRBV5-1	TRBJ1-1	ASSAYPDRGTEAF
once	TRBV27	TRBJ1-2	ASSSSGGWYGYT
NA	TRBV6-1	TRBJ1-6	ASSEQLLSTYNSPLH
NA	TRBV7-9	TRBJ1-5	ASSSAKTGVGQPQH
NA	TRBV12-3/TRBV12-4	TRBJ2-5	ASSLVRETQY
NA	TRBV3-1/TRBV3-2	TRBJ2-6	ASSPAGSTGANVLT
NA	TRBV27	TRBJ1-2	ASSPAAGAYGYT
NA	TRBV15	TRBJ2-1	ATSSLAGGLNEQF
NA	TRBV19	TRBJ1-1	ASTPTGKGTEAF
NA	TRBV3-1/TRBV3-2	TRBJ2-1	ASSQSYYEQF
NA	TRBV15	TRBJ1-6	ATSYRSYNSPLH
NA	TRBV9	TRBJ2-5	ASSVSEAVETQY
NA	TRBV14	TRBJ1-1	ASSLIGSGNTEAF
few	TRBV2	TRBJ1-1	ASSERRGTEAF
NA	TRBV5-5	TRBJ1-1	ASSLVTAGPEAF
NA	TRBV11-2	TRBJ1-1	ASSSSDRGGTEAF
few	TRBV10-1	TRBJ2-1	ASSESGAGYVSYNEQF
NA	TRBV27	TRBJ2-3	ASSLGPRADTQY